The rows below give T cell receptor beta chains drawn from one sample of a study of beta chain features in type 1 diabetes. Produced via immunoSEQ multiplex PCR; TCRdb's table is partial and in-frame only. Of hundreds of thousands of clones in the sample, 15% to 18% are singletons; the top ten hold approximately 0.093%. Sequencing was done on a sample of naive CD4+ T cells from blood. The source of these receptors is a man between 18 and 29 years old in good health. Both conserved end residues are part of each CDR3.

v_gene	j_gene	CDR3aa
TRBV10-3	TRBJ1-2	CAISESNSNYGYTF
TRBV11-3	TRBJ1-2	CASSLESRIKGYTF
TRBV18	TRBJ1-2	CASSPTDDYGYTF
TRBV7-6	TRBJ1-1	CASSLVQGFTEAFF
TRBV12-2	TRBJ1-2	CASRFPGGANYGYTF
TRBV28	TRBJ2-6	CASSLFAGSISGANVLTF
TRBV1	TRBJ2-5	CTSSQPPKASGVARETQYF
TRBV18	TRBJ1-5	CASSPPEVAEPQHF
TRBV5-1	TRBJ1-1	CASRQGLNTEAFF
TRBV5-1	TRBJ2-7	CASRSEPGQGYEQYF
TRBV4-3	TRBJ2-6	CASSFRTGSGANVLTF
TRBV7-3	TRBJ2-1	CASREAGGYNEQFF
TRBV18	TRBJ1-4	CASSTGEANEKLFF
TRBV7-2	TRBJ2-7	CASSRSGFYEQYF
TRBV10-3	TRBJ2-7	CAIRPGQGFHEQYF
TRBV9	TRBJ2-3	CASSPRTSGGHTDTQYF
TRBV14	TRBJ2-7	CASSQPGTGDYEQYF
TRBV6-6	TRBJ2-3	CASSLAGPSTDTQYF
TRBV25-1	TRBJ2-7	CASSELGTSEQYF
TRBV4-3	TRBJ2-1	CASSPGQGSSEQFF
TRBV5-4	TRBJ1-4	CASSPRSTGGNEKLFF
TRBV21-1	TRBJ2-6	CATPRSSGANVLTF
TRBV6-6	TRBJ2-3	CASSTYKGDFRDTQYF
TRBV15	TRBJ2-7	CATSRVRLSSYEQYF
TRBV25-1	TRBJ2-3	CASRVGGGPDTQYF
TRBV4-1	TRBJ1-4	CASSQIGTANEKLFF
TRBV5-4	TRBJ2-5	CASSLAAEETQYF
TRBV11-1	TRBJ1-6	CASSFGQDVSYNSPLHF
TRBV4-2	TRBJ1-1	CASSLGREGKAFF
TRBV7-2	TRBJ1-5	CASSPGGLGNQPQHF
TRBV30	TRBJ1-6	CAWSALTGSAPLHF
TRBV28	TRBJ2-5	CASSFGQGQLETQYF
TRBV9	TRBJ1-2	CASSAQDGQGRRGMNYGYTF
TRBV28	TRBJ2-7	CASSSLGGPTYEQYF
TRBV7-9	TRBJ1-5	CASSWAPNQPQHF
TRBV7-2	TRBJ1-5	CASSFRVGNQPQHF
TRBV9	TRBJ2-7	CASSPHAASSYEQYF
TRBV2	TRBJ2-2	CASSGTAPGELFF
TRBV20-1	TRBJ1-1	CSAHRDTEAFF
TRBV5-1	TRBJ2-3	CASSFGTSDTQYF
TRBV6-5	TRBJ1-1	CASTREGLMNTEAFF
TRBV9	TRBJ2-2	CASSVGPGASTGELFF
TRBV15	TRBJ2-1	CATSRERQVNYNEQFF
TRBV6-5	TRBJ1-1	CASSYSTSSTEAFF
TRBV9	TRBJ1-2	CASSPRTAGYTF